The next 23 T cell receptor beta chains were all read from a single sample in a study of response to subunit inactivated influenza vaccine. TCRdb used MiXCR to reprocess the RT-PCR reads, holding one entry per CDR3 protein. Of hundreds of thousands of distinct CDR3 sequences in the sample, 15% to 19% were seen once. The specimen was PBMCs from blood, collected about 13 days after vaccination. These receptors were taken from a man between 45 and 60 years old who received an inactivated influenza vaccine.

About this clonotype itself: A much larger clone differs by one base, so this may be a read error. The CDR3 does not close with the conserved phenylalanine or tryptophan, likely indicating a read error. The chain couples TRBV10-3 to TRBJ2-5, with 10 bases aligning to TRBD1. The CDR3 spans 15 residues. The ends lost 2 bases at V and 5 bases at J; junction bases unmatched: 5. Germline assignment: CDR1 ENHRY and CDR2 SYGVKD. The CDR3 nucleotides read TGTGCCATCAGTGAGCGGGACAGGGGAGGGGAGACCCAGTACTCC. Amino acid sequence: CAISERDRGGETQYS.

This clonotype was seen repeatedly, ten times or more. V usage is TRBV20-1 and J usage is TRBJ2-1; tentative D call: TRBD2 (6 bases). Trimming left V 6 bases short and J 4 bases short, with 16 bases between. The CDR3 spans 14 residues. Per germline, CDR1 DFQATT and CDR2 SNEGSKA (reference sequence). In nucleotides, the CDR3 is TGCAGTGCGACCGGGACTGAATATTACAATGAGCAGTTCTTC. Translating it yields CSATGTEYYNEQFF.

V usage is TRBV27 and J usage is TRBJ2-3, with D possibly being TRBD2 (5 bases). The CDR3 spans 13 residues. The V and J ends lost 6 bases and 1 base respectively, with 8 bases between them. CDR1 is MNHEY and CDR2 is SMNVEV in the germline V gene (reference sequence). This CDR3 reads CASRFGGTDTQYF. The CDR3 DNA follows: TGTGCCAGCAGATTCGGGGGCACAGATACGCAGTATTTT.

The chain carries TRBV2 and TRBJ2-7, with 8 bases aligning to TRBD1. CDR1 and CDR2 (germline): SNHLY, FYNNEI. V shed 6 bases, J shed 0 bases, and the junction held 4 bases outside the gene matches. This CDR3 has 14 amino acids. CDR3 residues: CASRDGQGSYEQYF. CDR3 in DNA: TGTGCCAGCAGGGACGGACAGGGCTCCTACGAGCAGTACTTC.

This clonotype has just a few counts. The chain recombines TRBV29-1 with TRBJ2-3; TRBD1 matches at 10 bases. V lost 8 bases and J lost 4; bases outside the gene matches: 6. The CDR3 extends over 13 amino acids. Per germline, CDR1 SQVTM and CDR2 ANQGSEA. CDR3 protein: CSTDRGRPDTQYF. Here the CDR3 DNA reads TGCAGCACTGACAGGGGGCGGCCAGATACGCAGTATTTT.

This clonotype was recorded at least ten times. CDR3 in amino acids: CASIPLWGLAGGSEQYF. The CDR3 nucleotides are TGTGCCAGCATCCCTTTGTGGGGTTTAGCGGGAGGATCCGAGCAGTACTTC. The rearrangement links TRBV2 to TRBJ2-7, with 10 bases aligning to TRBD2. V shed 7 bases and J 6 bases; nucleotides not matched to a gene: 18. The CDR3 contains 17 residues. Germline values: CDR1 SNHLY, CDR2 FYNNEI.

The V gene is TRBV27, the J gene TRBJ2-2, with TRBD1 identical over 7 bases. Trimming removed 3 bases from V and 4 bases from J; junction bases left unmatched: 11. Germline loops: CDR1 MNHEY, CDR2 SMNVEV (reference sequence). The CDR3 sequence is 17 residues long. CDR3 in amino acids: CASSFWHPRGSTGELFF. The CDR3 DNA reads TGTGCCAGCAGTTTCTGGCACCCCAGGGGGAGCACCGGGGAGCTGTTTTTT.

This clonotype was seen only a few times. The rearrangement joins TRBV7-2 to TRBJ2-1, with D tentatively TRBD2 (6 bases). The CDR3 runs 14 residues. Per germline, CDR1 SGHTA and CDR2 FQGNSA. V dropped 11 bases and J dropped 6 bases, with 20 bases sitting between them. The CDR3 DNA is TGTGCCTCCAGCAAGGGCGGGAAAGGCAATGAGCAGTTCTTC. Amino acid sequence: CASSKGGKGNEQFF.

The genes are TRBV5-1 and TRBJ2-3, with D uncertain. Germline V gene lookup returns CDR1 SGHRS and CDR2 YFSETQ. This CDR3 region has 14 residues. V lost 0 bases, J lost 2 bases, and 7 bases lay in between. CDR3 amino acids: CASSLEQLTDTQYF. DNA for the CDR3: TGCGCCAGCAGCTTGGAGCAGCTCACAGATACGCAGTATTTT. Full variable domain (rest looked up from reference TRBV5-1 and TRBJ2-3): KAGVTQTPRYLIKTRGQQVTLSCSPISGHRSVSWYQQTPGQGLQFLFEYFSETQRNKGNFPGRFSGRQFSNSRSEMNVSTLELGDSALYLCASSLEQLTDTQYFGPGTRLTVL.

This rearrangement joins TRBV5-1 to TRBJ2-3; 8 bases are a match to TRBD2. The ends lost 4 bases at V and 2 bases at J; junction bases unmatched: 6. The CDR3 is made up of 15 amino acids. Germline V gene sequence: CDR1 SGHRS, CDR2 YFSETQ. In nucleotides, the CDR3 is TGCGCCAGCAGCCCCGTTAGCGGGGACACAGATACGCAGTATTTT. It yields the protein CASSPVSGDTDTQYF.

This clonotype was recorded a few times. The gene calls are TRBV12-3 or TRBV12-4 and TRBJ2-2; D assignment may be TRBD1 or TRBD2 (6 bases each). The V end was cut by 6 bases, the J end by 6 bases, with 14 bases between. CDR3 length: 14 amino acids. Here the CDR3 DNA reads TGTGCCAGCAGGTCATACAGGGACTCCGGGGAGCTGTTTTTT. It specifies CASRSYRDSGELFF.

This clonotype was counted many times. V gene TRBV7-9 combines with J gene TRBJ2-7; weak D call: TRBD1 (6 bases). V lost 5 bases and J 7 bases, leaving 18 bases between the germline ends. Germline CDR1 reads SEHNR; CDR2 reads FQNEAQ (reference sequence). CDR3 size: 14 residues. CDR3 nucleotide sequence: TGTGCCAGCAGCAGGTGGACAAACCAGGGGGAGCAGTACTTC. As protein: CASSRWTNQGEQYF.

V gene TRBV5-1 combines with J gene TRBJ2-1; no firm D call. The CDR3 is 16 residues long. CDR1 is SGHRS and CDR2 is YFSETQ in the germline V gene. V was shortened by 0 bases and J by 0 bases, with 10 bases between the two germline ends. CDR3 DNA: TGCGCCAGCAGCTTGGAACCGGTGAGCTCCTACAATGAGCAGTTCTTC. As protein: CASSLEPVSSYNEQFF.

The genes are TRBV7-9 and TRBJ2-4; TRBD2 is a possible D gene (5 bases). In germline, CDR1 is SEHNR, CDR2 FQNEAQ (reference sequence). CDR3 length: 13 amino acids. V lost 5 bases to trimming and J lost 5 bases, with 10 bases between them. Written as DNA, the CDR3 is TGTGCCAGCAGCCCCTGGGGAGAAAACATTCAGTACTTC. Translated: CASSPWGENIQYF.

About this clonotype itself: Mismatch with germline at one junction end may stem from a read error. The chain joins TRBV28 to TRBJ1-4; TRBD1 might be the D (5 bases). The CDR3 is 15 residues long. CDR1 and CDR2 (germline): MDHEN, SYDVKM. This CDR3 reads CASSLGTGDNEKLLF. CDR3 nucleotides: TGTGCCAGCAGCCTGGGGACGGGAGATAATGAAAAACTGTTATTT. The full variable domain, rest sourced from reference TRBV28 and TRBJ1-4, is DVKVTQSSRYLVKRTGEKVFLECVQDMDHENMFWYRQDPGLGLRLIYFSYDVKMKEKGDIPEGYSVSREKKERFSLILESASTNQTSMYLCASSLGTGDNEKLLFGSGTQLSVL.

This clonotype appeared many times. The CDR3 loop reads CASSSGTNQETQYF. In nucleotides, the CDR3 is TGTGCCAGCAGCTCTGGGACAAATCAAGAGACCCAGTACTTC. This chain joins TRBV7-6 and TRBJ2-5, with a weak D call TRBD1 (6 bases). V lost 4 bases to trimming and J lost 2 bases, with 11 bases between them. Germline V gene data show CDR1 as SGHVS and CDR2 as FNYEAQ. There are 14 residues in the CDR3.

There are a few counts of this clonotype. Written as DNA, the CDR3 is TGCAGTGCCAGTACCTCAGGGGGAAATAATTCACCCCTCCACTTT. Its translation: CSASTSGGNNSPLHF. The chain has TRBV20-1 and TRBJ1-6, with TRBD1 identical over 7 bases. The trim removed 6 bases at V and 5 bases at J, leaving 10 bases unmatched. In germline, CDR1 is DFQATT, CDR2 SNEGSKA (reference sequence). This CDR3 comprises 15 residues.

This chain joins TRBV20-1 and TRBJ2-2; D gene uncertain. The V gene lost 6 bases and the J gene lost 4 bases, with 27 bases spanning the gap. Per germline, CDR1 DFQATT and CDR2 SNEGSKA (reference sequence). This CDR3 is 18 amino acids long. CDR3 nucleotides: TGCAGTGCGCGGTCGGAGACGGTATCCGGCCAGATCACCGGGGAGCTGTTTTTT. Amino acids: CSARSETVSGQITGELFF.

This chain joins TRBV7-8 and TRBJ2-3; 14 bases map to TRBD2. Germline trimming cut 2 bases from V and 14 bases from J; bases unmatched to any gene: 6. The length of the CDR3 is 14 residues. Looked up from germline, CDR1 is SGHVS and CDR2 is FQNEAQ. The CDR3 nucleotides are TGTGCCAGCAGCTTATCGACTAGCGGGGGGGCCAGGTATTTT. Translated: CASSLSTSGGARYF. The variable domain in full, completed from reference TRBV7-8 and TRBJ2-3, reads GAGVSQSPRYKVAKRGQDVALRCDPISGHVSLFWYQQALGQGPEFLTYFQNEAQLDKSGLPSDRFFAERPEGSVSTLKIQRTQQEDSAVYLCASSLSTSGGARYFGPGTRLTVL.

There are a few counts of this clonotype. The chain couples TRBV7-2 to TRBJ2-1; no clear D gene. Germline CDR1 is SGHTA and CDR2 is FQGNSA. V dropped 3 bases and J dropped 8 bases, with 11 bases sitting between them. The CDR3 loop spans 13 amino acids. Written as DNA, the CDR3 is TGTGCCAGCAGCTTGAATCTTCCTCATGAGCAGTTCTTC. It translates to CASSLNLPHEQFF.

This clonotype was seen more than once but under ten times. The chain carries TRBV6-5 and TRBJ2-7, with a possible D match to TRBD1 (5 bases). Germline lookup yields CDR1 MNHEY and CDR2 SVGAGI. CDR3 length: 13 amino acids. V shed 2 bases and J shed 6 bases, with 11 bases lying between them. Here the CDR3 reads CASSYAGIGEQYF. The CDR3 DNA follows: TGTGCCAGCAGTTACGCAGGGATCGGCGAGCAGTACTTC.

The V gene is TRBV29-1, the J gene TRBJ2-5, with D perhaps given as TRBD1 or TRBD2 (5 bases each). Germline CDR1 is SQVTM and CDR2 is ANQGSEA. CDR3 length equals 14 residues. V lost 7 bases, J lost 0 bases, and 15 bases lay in between. CDR3 DNA: TGCAGCGCTTTTGCCGTGGGACACCAAGAGACCCAGTACTTC. As protein: CSAFAVGHQETQYF.

This clonotype was counted at least ten times. Here the CDR3 reads CASSGQGAYNEQFF. The CDR3 DNA is TGTGCCAGCAGCGGACAGGGGGCCTACAATGAGCAGTTCTTC. The chain recombines TRBV12-3 or TRBV12-4 with TRBJ2-1; 10 positions agree with TRBD1. The CDR3 consists of 14 residues. V shed 6 bases, J shed 2 bases, and the junction held 1 base outside the gene matches.